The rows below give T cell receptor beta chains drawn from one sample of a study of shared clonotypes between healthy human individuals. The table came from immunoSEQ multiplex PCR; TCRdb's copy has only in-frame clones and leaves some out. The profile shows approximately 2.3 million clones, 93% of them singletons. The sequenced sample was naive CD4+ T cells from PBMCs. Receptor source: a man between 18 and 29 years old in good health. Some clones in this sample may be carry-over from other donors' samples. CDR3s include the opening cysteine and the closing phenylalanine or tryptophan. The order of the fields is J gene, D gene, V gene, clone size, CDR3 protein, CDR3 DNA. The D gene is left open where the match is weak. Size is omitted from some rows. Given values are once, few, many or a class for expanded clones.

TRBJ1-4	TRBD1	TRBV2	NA	CASSEGGTANEKLFF	TGTGCCAGCAGTGAGGGCGGGACAGCTAATGAAAAACTGTTTTTT
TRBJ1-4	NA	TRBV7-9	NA	CASSLGIPATNEKLFF	TGTGCCAGCAGCTTAGGAATACCCGCAACTAATGAAAAACTGTTTTTT
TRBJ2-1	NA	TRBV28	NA	CASRPAGHVNEQFF	TGTGCCAGCAGGCCTGCGGGGCATGTGAATGAGCAGTTCTTC
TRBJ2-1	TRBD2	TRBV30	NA	CAWSGLAVYNEQFF	TGTGCCTGGTCCGGTCTAGCGGTCTACAATGAGCAGTTCTTC
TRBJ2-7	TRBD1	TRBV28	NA	CASSLDRVAQGEQYF	TGTGCCAGCAGTCTTGACAGGGTTGCCCAGGGCGAGCAGTACTTC
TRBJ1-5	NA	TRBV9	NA	CASSVEGLRNQPQHF	TGTGCCAGCAGCGTGGAGGGGCTGAGGAATCAGCCCCAGCATTTT
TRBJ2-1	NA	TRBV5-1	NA	CASSLASRRAAYNEQFF	TGCGCCAGCAGCTTGGCCTCCCGCAGGGCCGCCTACAATGAGCAGTTCTTC
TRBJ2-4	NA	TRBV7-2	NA	CASSLEVYHLLNIQYF	TGTGCCAGCAGCTTAGAGGTGTACCACTTATTAAACATTCAGTACTTC
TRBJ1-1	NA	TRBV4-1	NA	CASSQDPSAEAFF	TGCGCCAGCAGCCAAGACCCCAGCGCTGAAGCTTTCTTT
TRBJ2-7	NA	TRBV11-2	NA	CASSLVRWSSSSYEQYF	TGTGCCAGCAGCTTAGTGCGTTGGAGCTCCAGCTCCTACGAGCAGTACTTC
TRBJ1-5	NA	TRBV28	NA	CASSLSLRPQHF	TGTGCCAGCAGTTTATCCCTGAGGCCCCAGCATTTT
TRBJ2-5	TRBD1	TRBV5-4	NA	CASTNRGQATQYF	TGTGCCAGCACCAATCGGGGACAGGCGACCCAGTACTTC
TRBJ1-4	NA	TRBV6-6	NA	CASREGLGPNEKLFF	TGTGCCTCCCGGGAGGGTTTAGGGCCTAATGAAAAACTGTTTTTT
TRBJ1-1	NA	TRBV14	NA	CASSQQANTEAFF	TGTGCCAGCAGCCAACAGGCGAACACTGAAGCTTTCTTT
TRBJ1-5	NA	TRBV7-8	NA	CASSPFGGIYSNQPQHF	TGTGCCAGCAGCCCTTTCGGGGGTATCTATAGCAATCAGCCCCAGCATTTT
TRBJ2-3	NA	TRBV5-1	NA	CASSFPSLGSDTQYF	TGCGCCAGCAGCTTCCCCAGTCTGGGCTCAGATACGCAGTATTTT
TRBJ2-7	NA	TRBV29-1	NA	CSVPRAGTYEQYF	TGCAGCGTCCCTAGGGCCGGTACCTACGAGCAGTACTTC
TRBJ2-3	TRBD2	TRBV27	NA	CASGRTPASGILTDTQYF	TGTGCCAGCGGCCGAACCCCGGCTAGCGGGATTTTAACAGATACGCAGTATTTT
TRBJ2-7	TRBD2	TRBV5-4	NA	CASSRGLNYEQYF	TGTGCCAGCAGCCGGGGACTAAACTACGAGCAGTACTTC
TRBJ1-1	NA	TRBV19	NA	CASSIEVGGTEAFF	TGTGCCAGTAGTATAGAGGTAGGGGGCACTGAAGCTTTCTTT
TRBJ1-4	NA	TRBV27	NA	CASSPRGWSTNEKLFF	TGTGCCAGCAGTCCGCGGGGCTGGTCAACTAATGAAAAACTGTTTTTT
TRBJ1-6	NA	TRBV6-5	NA	CASSYYHNSPLHF	TGTGCCAGCAGTTATTATCATAATTCACCCCTCCACTTT
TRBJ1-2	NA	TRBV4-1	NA	CASSPNTRTAYGYTF	TGCGCCAGCAGCCCCAACACCAGGACGGCATATGGCTACACCTTC
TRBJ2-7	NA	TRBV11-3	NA	CASSLDASHEQYF	TGTGCCAGCAGCTTAGATGCGTCCCACGAGCAGTACTTC
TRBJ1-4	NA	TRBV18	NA	CASSPRMGEKLFF	TGTGCCAGCTCACCACGGATGGGTGAAAAACTGTTTTTT
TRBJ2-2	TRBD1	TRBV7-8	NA	CASSPRTGRVLTGELFF	TGTGCCAGCAGCCCCAGGACAGGGCGAGTATTAACCGGGGAGCTGTTTTTT
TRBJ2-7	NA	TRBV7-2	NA	CASSLDPFNDEQYF	TGTGCCAGCAGCTTAGATCCCTTCAACGACGAGCAGTACTTC
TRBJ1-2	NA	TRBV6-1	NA	CASTSEGYGYTF	TGTGCCAGCACCTCCGAGGGGTATGGCTACACCTTC
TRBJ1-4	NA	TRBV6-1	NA	CASRQELNAEKLFF	TGTGCCAGCAGACAGGAGCTCAATGCTGAAAAACTGTTTTTT
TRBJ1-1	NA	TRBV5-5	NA	CASSLGWVLGTEAFF	TGTGCCAGCAGCTTAGGTTGGGTACTGGGCACTGAAGCTTTCTTT
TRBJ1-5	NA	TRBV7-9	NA	CASSLGRDQPQHF	TGTGCCAGCAGCTTAGGCAGAGATCAGCCCCAGCATTTT
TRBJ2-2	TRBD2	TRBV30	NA	CAWRGLAITGELFF	TGTGCCTGGAGGGGACTAGCGATCACCGGGGAGCTGTTTTTT
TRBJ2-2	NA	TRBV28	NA	CATRRGDRNTGELFF	TGTGCCACCAGGAGGGGAGATCGGAACACCGGGGAGCTGTTTTTT
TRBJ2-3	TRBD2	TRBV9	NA	CASSVGTSGPTDTQYF	TGTGCCAGCAGCGTAGGGACTAGCGGGCCCACAGATACGCAGTATTTT
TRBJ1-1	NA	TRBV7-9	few	CASSFDRQSPKAFF	TGTGCCAGCAGCTTTGACAGGCAGTCCCCCAAAGCTTTCTTT
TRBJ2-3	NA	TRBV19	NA	CASSIGWSTDTQYF	TGTGCCAGTAGTATAGGTTGGAGCACAGATACGCAGTATTTT
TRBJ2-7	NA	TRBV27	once	CASSLKLGDGYSYEQYF	TGTGCCAGCAGTTTAAAATTGGGGGACGGCTACTCCTACGAGCAGTACTTC
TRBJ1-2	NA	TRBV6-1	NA	CASRFPVVDGYTF	TGTGCCAGCAGGTTCCCTGTGGTGGATGGCTACACCTTC
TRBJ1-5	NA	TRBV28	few	CASSITGQPQHF	TGTGCCAGCAGCATAACGGGTCAGCCCCAGCATTTT
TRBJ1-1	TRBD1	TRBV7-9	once	CASSLNDRAEAFF	TGTGCCAGCAGCTTAAACGACAGGGCGGAAGCTTTCTTT
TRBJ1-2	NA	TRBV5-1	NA	CASSLSPGSPYGYTF	TGCGCCAGCAGCTTGAGCCCAGGAAGCCCCTATGGCTACACCTTC
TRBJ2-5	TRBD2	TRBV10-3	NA	CAISGGLAGQETQYF	TGTGCCATCAGTGGGGGACTAGCGGGTCAAGAGACCCAGTACTTC
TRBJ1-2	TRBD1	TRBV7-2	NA	CASTLTGGNYGYTF	TGTGCCAGCACCTTAACAGGGGGCAACTATGGCTACACCTTC
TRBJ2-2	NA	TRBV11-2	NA	CASSSSRSGELFF	TGTGCCAGCAGCTCCTCCCGTTCGGGGGAGCTGTTTTTT
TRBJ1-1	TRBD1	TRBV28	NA	CASSLGDRGHF	TGTGCCAGCAGTTTAGGGGACAGGGGGCACTTT
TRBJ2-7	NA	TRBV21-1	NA	CASSGRDQTYSYEQYF	TGTGCCAGCAGCGGTCGGGACCAAACCTACTCCTACGAGCAGTACTTC
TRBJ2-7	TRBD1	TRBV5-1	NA	CASSLAGQDYEQYF	TGCGCCAGCAGCTTGGCGGGACAGGACTACGAGCAGTACTTC
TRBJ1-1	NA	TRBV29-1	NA	CSGYRDTEAFF	TGCAGCGGGTATAGGGACACTGAAGCTTTCTTT
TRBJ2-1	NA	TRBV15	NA	CATSRASPNEQFF	TGTGCCACCAGCAGGGCCAGCCCCAATGAGCAGTTCTTC
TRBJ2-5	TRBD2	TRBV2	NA	CASRLAGGRQETQYF	TGTGCCAGCAGACTAGCGGGAGGACGCCAAGAGACCCAGTACTTC
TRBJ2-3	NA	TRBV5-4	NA	CASSFGGGVSTDTQYF	TGTGCCAGCAGCTTCGGGGGCGGGGTTTCCACAGATACGCAGTATTTT